These 21 T cell receptor beta chains were sequenced from one sample in a study of cytomegalovirus exposure and HLA in healthy donors. Vbeta (60) and Jbeta (13) primers were used in the PCR. Assay: immunoSEQ multiplex PCR; the TCRdb copy retains only in-frame clones and omits some. Of more than 100,000 clones listed, around 78% were seen once; the top ten hold 3.3%. The source material was PBMCs. The receptors come from a woman aged 25 to 39 in good health and CMV-seropositive.

V is TRBV5-1 and J is TRBJ2-3, with 9 bases matching TRBD1. The CDR3 loop spans 16 amino acids. The J segment lost 2 bases and the V segment lost 5 bases, leaving 9 bases of the junction unmatched. Germline assignment: CDR1 SGHRS and CDR2 YFSETQ. CDR3 sequence: CASRTTGGHFTDTQYF. In DNA, the CDR3 is TGCGCCAGCAGAACGACAGGGGGGCATTTCACAGATACGCAGTATTTT.

The chain uses TRBV10-3 and TRBJ2-3, with 11 bases aligning to TRBD2. The CDR3 sequence is 16 residues long. Germline V gene lookup returns CDR1 ENHRY and CDR2 SYGVKD. V dropped 2 bases and J dropped 2; count of bases not matched to a gene: 3. CDR3 sequence reads: CAISEETSGDTDTQYF. The CDR3 bases are TGTGCCATCAGTGAGGAGACTAGCGGGGACACAGATACGCAGTATTTT.

The chain combines TRBV4-2 with TRBJ2-3; 7 nucleotides line up with TRBD2. CDR1 is LGHNA, CDR2 YNFKEQ, per germline. The CDR3 is made up of 15 amino acids. Trimming cost V 2 bases and J 0 bases; bases outside gene matches: 2. The CDR3, as DNA: TGTGCCAGCAGCCAAAGGACTAGTAGCACAGATACGCAGTATTTT. This gives the protein CASSQRTSSTDTQYF.

The CDR3 sequence is CASREDTGELFF. CDR3 coding DNA: TGTGCCAGCAGGGAGGACACCGGGGAGCTGTTTTTT. The V call is TRBV2, the J call TRBJ2-2, with D perhaps TRBD2 (5 bases). The length of the CDR3 is 12 residues. With 6 bases removed from V and 3 bases from J, the gap between germline ends came to 5 bases. The V gene's germline CDR1 is SNHLY and CDR2 FYNNEI. The complete variable domain, with remaining parts taken from reference TRBV2 and TRBJ2-2, reads EPEVTQTPSHQVTQMGQEVILRCVPISNHLYFYWYRQILGQKVEFLVSFYNNEISEKSEIFDDQFSVERPDGSNFTLKIRSTKLEDSAMYFCASREDTGELFFGEGSRLTVL.

The rearrangement uses TRBV6-5 and TRBJ2-7, with D possibly being TRBD2 (7 bases). Germline assignment: CDR1 MNHEY and CDR2 SVGAGI. V was shortened by 5 bases and J by 8 bases, with 16 bases between the two germline ends. This CDR3 is 13 amino acids long. The CDR3 DNA follows: TGTGCCAGCAGTGCGAGGGGGGGAAGAAAGCAGTACTTC. Translated, it gives CASSARGGRKQYF.

The J gene is TRBJ1-4, the V gene TRBV5-3; D gene ambiguous. TRBV5-3 carries the ORF label, with uncertain function. V lost 8 bases and J lost 0, with 23 bases in between. This CDR3 contains 18 residues. In DNA, the CDR3 is TGTGCCAGGATTCTTCCAGGAGGGCATTATGCAACTAATGAAAAACTGTTTTTT. It encodes CARILPGGHYATNEKLFF.

The rearrangement joins TRBV6-5 to TRBJ2-7; TRBD1 agrees at 8 bases. Unmatched junction bases numbered 6, after V lost 8 bases and J lost 0 bases. This CDR3 spans 14 amino acids. Looked up from germline, CDR1 is MNHEY and CDR2 is SVGAGI. The CDR3 DNA is TGTGCCAGCGCCCGGACAGGGACCTCCTACGAGCAGTACTTC. Translation: CASARTGTSYEQYF.

The chain has TRBV19 and TRBJ1-1, with 12 positions matching TRBD1. Per the germline V gene, CDR1 is LNHDA and CDR2 is SQIVND (reference sequence). CDR3 length equals 17 residues. The V segment lost 5 bases and the J segment 0 bases; nucleotides outside the gene matches: 7. The CDR3 is CASSSGTGGLMNTEAFF. The DNA for the CDR3 is TGTGCCAGTAGTTCCGGGACAGGGGGCCTCATGAACACTGAAGCTTTCTTT.

The chain couples TRBV2 to TRBJ2-2; 7 bases align to TRBD2. Germline CDR1 reads SNHLY; CDR2 reads FYNNEI. The trim removed 0 bases at V and 0 bases at J, leaving 7 bases unmatched. The CDR3 runs to 18 residues. Written as DNA, the CDR3 is TGTGCCAGCAGTGAAGCGGGAGGGCACTTTTCGAACACCGGGGAGCTGTTTTTT. Residues: CASSEAGGHFSNTGELFF.

This chain links TRBV9 with TRBJ2-3; no firm D call. This CDR3 spans 15 amino acids. Looked up from germline, CDR1 is SGDLS and CDR2 is YYNGEE. V lost 0 bases and J 3 bases, leaving 11 bases between the germline ends. CDR3 amino acids: CASSVGSVTTDTQYF. The CDR3 DNA sequence: TGTGCCAGCAGCGTAGGAAGCGTTACGACAGATACGCAGTATTTT.

The V gene is TRBV19, the J gene TRBJ2-1, with 7 bases that match TRBD2. With 4 bases clipped from V and 1 base from J, the junction kept 1 base outside the gene matches. CDR1 is LNHDA and CDR2 is SQIVND in the germline V gene (reference sequence). The CDR3 totals 14 residues. The chain's CDR3 is CASSKRDSYNEQFF. The CDR3 DNA reads as TGTGCCAGTAGTAAGCGGGATTCCTACAATGAGCAGTTCTTC.

This chain uses TRBV7-9 with TRBJ2-7; TRBD2 matches 9 bases. With 0 bases clipped from V and 4 bases from J, the junction kept 4 bases outside the gene matches. Germline lookup yields CDR1 SEHNR and CDR2 FQNEAQ (reference sequence). This CDR3 has 15 amino acids. The DNA of the CDR3 is TGTGCCAGCAGCTTAGCTAGCGGGGGTAGTTACGAGCAGTACTTC. The encoded protein is CASSLASGGSYEQYF.

This rearrangement joins TRBV11-2 to TRBJ1-1, with 8 bases that match TRBD1. This CDR3 has 16 amino acids. With V trimmed by 0 bases and J by 1 base, 4 bases remained unmatched. In germline, CDR1 is SGHAT, CDR2 FQNNGV. Written as DNA, the CDR3 is TGTGCCAGCAGCTTAGAGGGGACAGGTCCGAACACTGAAGCTTTCTTT. The encoded protein is CASSLEGTGPNTEAFF.

This clone was counted only a few times. The chain links TRBV4-2 to TRBJ2-5; 8 bases are a match to TRBD2. Per germline, CDR1 LGHNA and CDR2 YNFKEQ. The CDR3 has 15 residues. Trimming removed 0 bases from V and 5 bases from J; junction bases left unmatched: 5. DNA for the CDR3: TGTGCCAGCAGCCAAGATAACCGGGGGGGGGAGACCCAGTACTTC. Amino acid sequence: CASSQDNRGGETQYF.

The CDR3 nucleotides are TGCGCCAGCAGCTTGGAAGTCAGATCCTACGAGCAGTACTTC. Translating gives CASSLEVRSYEQYF. V is TRBV5-1 and J is TRBJ2-7; unclear D gene. This CDR3 comprises 14 residues. Per the germline V gene, CDR1 is SGHRS and CDR2 is YFSETQ. Between the trimmed V and J ends, which lost 0 bases and 1 base, there was a span of 8 bases.

This chain joins TRBV10-1 and TRBJ2-1; 8 nucleotides match TRBD1. The trim removed 10 bases at V and 4 bases at J, leaving 12 bases unmatched. The CDR3 length is 15 residues. Germline V gene sequence: CDR1 WNHNN, CDR2 SYGVQD (reference sequence). The CDR3 sequence: CATLRPGGSYNEQFF. The CDR3 DNA is TGCGCCACCCTAAGACCAGGGGGCTCTTACAATGAGCAGTTCTTC.

The gene calls are TRBV14 and TRBJ1-2; 12 bases align to TRBD1. Trimming took 4 bases from V and 8 from J; bases not matched to a gene: 8. The germline V gene encodes CDR1 SGHDN and CDR2 FVKESK. The CDR3 loop spans 15 amino acids. CDR3 nucleotide sequence: TGTGCCAGCAGCCGGGGACAGGGGGCCGGGCTAGGCTACACCTTC. It is translated as CASSRGQGAGLGYTF.

The sample holds a few counts of this clone. The same CDR3 arises from other DNA sequences in this sample as well. The chain combines TRBV5-1 with TRBJ2-5; 10 nucleotides agree with TRBD2. Germline V gene sequence: CDR1 SGHRS, CDR2 YFSETQ. This CDR3 has 15 amino acids. The V segment lost 2 bases and the J segment 3 bases; nucleotides outside the gene matches: 4. CDR3 coding DNA: TGCGCCAGCAGCTTAAGCGGGGGGGCCGAAGAGACCCAGTACTTC. Residues: CASSLSGGAEETQYF.

This clone was seen a single time. The chain links TRBV29-1 to TRBJ1-3; the D gene is possibly TRBD1 (5 bases). The CDR3 is 14 residues long. Trimming cost V 7 bases and J 0 bases, with 13 bases left between them. Germline V gene sequence: CDR1 SQVTM, CDR2 ANQGSEA. Here the CDR3 DNA reads TGCAGCGCGGGGGATGGGTCCTCTGGAAACACCATATATTTT. As protein: CSAGDGSSGNTIYF.

The chain combines TRBV7-2 with TRBJ1-3; possibly TRBD1 for D (5 bases). This CDR3 contains 16 residues. From germline, CDR1 is SGHTA and CDR2 FQGNSA. Trimming pared 3 bases from V and 0 bases from J, leaving 12 bases between. Written as DNA, the CDR3 is TGTGCCAGCAGCTTCGGGGGGGGAAGCTCTGGAAACACCATATATTTT. It encodes CASSFGGGSSGNTIYF.

The rearrangement joins TRBV29-1 to TRBJ2-7; D remains unclear. Germline loops: CDR1 SQVTM, CDR2 ANQGSEA. The CDR3 is 13 residues long. V lost 6 bases and J 0 bases, leaving 12 bases between the germline ends. This chain's CDR3 is CSVLGHLSYEQYF. The CDR3 DNA sequence: TGCAGCGTGCTTGGGCACCTCTCCTACGAGCAGTACTTC.